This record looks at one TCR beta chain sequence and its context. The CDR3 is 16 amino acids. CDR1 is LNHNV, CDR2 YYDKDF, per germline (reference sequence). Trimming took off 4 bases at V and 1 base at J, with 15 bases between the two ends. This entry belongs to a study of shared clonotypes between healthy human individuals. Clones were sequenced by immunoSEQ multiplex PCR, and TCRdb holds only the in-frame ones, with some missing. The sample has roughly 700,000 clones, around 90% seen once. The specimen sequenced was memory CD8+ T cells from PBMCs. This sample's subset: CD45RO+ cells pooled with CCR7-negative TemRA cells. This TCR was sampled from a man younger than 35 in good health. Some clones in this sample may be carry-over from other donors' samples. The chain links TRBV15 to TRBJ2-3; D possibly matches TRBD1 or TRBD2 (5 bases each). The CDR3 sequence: CATSILRGGGTDTQYF. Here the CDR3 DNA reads TGTGCCACCAGCATCTTGAGGGGTGGAGGCACAGATACGCAGTATTTT.